These 21 T cell receptor beta chains were sequenced from one sample in a study of blood T cell repertoires in COVID-19. Method: immunoSEQ multiplex PCR; TCRdb's copy keeps in-frame clones and lacks some. The repertoire holds 200,000 or so clones, with 80% to 90% as singletons. The specimen was peripheral blood. The receptors were sampled from a human donor in a cohort sampled during active COVID-19.

This clone was detected only once. J is TRBJ2-2 and V is TRBV29-1; TRBD2 is a possible D gene (7 bases). Germline V lookup: CDR1 SQVTM, CDR2 ANQGSEA. V lost 7 bases and J lost 5, with 14 bases in between. This CDR3 is 13 amino acids long. In DNA, the CDR3 is TGCAGCGCCGCGGGGGCGTTGACCGGGGAGCTGTTTTTT. Translating gives CSAAGALTGELFF.

The sample holds a few counts of this clone. This rearrangement joins TRBV6-5 to TRBJ2-1; TRBD1 aligns across 11 bases. Germline V gives CDR1 MNHEY, CDR2 SVGAGI. This CDR3 comprises 13 residues. After removal of 8 bases from V and 9 bases from J, the junction contained 6 bases not matched to a gene. The DNA for the CDR3 is TGTGCCAGCGGGAGGGACAGGGGGGGTGAGCAGTTCTTC. This translates into CASGRDRGGEQFF.

The chain joins TRBV5-1 to TRBJ2-2; TRBD1 agrees at 9 bases. Germline lookup yields CDR1 SGHRS and CDR2 YFSETQ. CDR3 length equals 17 residues. V trimming: 3 bases; J trimming: 6 bases; junction bases outside the gene matches: 12. The CDR3 DNA reads TGCGCCAGCAGCTGGACCGGGACAGGGCCCGGATCCGGGGAGCTGTTTTTT. Its translation is CASSWTGTGPGSGELFF.

This chain links TRBV7-3 with TRBJ2-7; 8 bases agree with TRBD2. V lost 5 bases and J lost 4; bases outside the gene matches: 16. This CDR3 contains 17 residues. Germline CDR1 and CDR2: SGHTA and FQGTGA. The CDR3 nucleotides are TGTGCCAGCAGCCCCCGGCAGCCGGGACTAGTGGGTTACGAGCAGTACGTC. Its protein is CASSPRQPGLVGYEQYV.

This clone was observed a single time. The chain uses TRBV14 and TRBJ2-4; D might be TRBD1 (5 bases). Looked up from germline, CDR1 is SGHDN and CDR2 is FVKESK. The CDR3 loop spans 12 amino acids. V shed 3 bases and J shed 11 bases, with 11 bases lying between them. The CDR3 region is CASSQLGPVQYF. CDR3 sequence (DNA): TGTGCCAGCAGCCAGTTGGGGCCCGTTCAGTACTTC.

The rearrangement uses TRBV6-2 or TRBV6-3 and TRBJ1-1; 9 nucleotides align to TRBD1. This CDR3 comprises 19 residues. CDR1 MNHEY and CDR2 SVGEGT come from the germline V gene. The J segment lost 7 bases and the V segment lost 4 bases, leaving 22 bases of the junction unmatched. As DNA, the CDR3 is TGTGCCAGCAGTTGGGGACAGGGAAACCCTCTTCAATATCTTGGTGAAGCTTTCTTT. Encoded protein: CASSWGQGNPLQYLGEAFF.

In its sample, this clone was seen once. The V gene is TRBV7-8, the J gene TRBJ2-3; weak D call: TRBD2 (6 bases). Germline CDR1 and CDR2: SGHVS and FQNEAQ. The CDR3 is 16 residues long. V was cut by 2 bases and J by 0 bases, with 12 bases left in between. The CDR3 is CASSLLGSGSTDTQYF. CDR3 DNA: TGTGCCAGCAGCTTACTCGGGAGTGGGAGCACAGATACGCAGTATTTT.

In regard to this clone: One junction end disagrees with the germline gene, perhaps due to a read error. V and J are TRBV3-1 (or the pseudogene TRBV3-2) and TRBJ1-5, with 7 bases identical to TRBD1. This CDR3 region has 14 residues. Germline values: CDR1 LGHDT, CDR2 YNNKEL (reference sequence). The CDR3 loop reads CASSLGTDNRPQHF. DNA of the CDR3: TGTGCCAGCAGCCTCGGGACAGATAATCGGCCCCAGCATTTT.

This clone has just a few counts. The V gene is TRBV4-1, the J gene TRBJ1-1; D is unclear. Germline CDR1 MGHRA, CDR2 YSYEKL. V lost 1 base and J 0 bases, leaving 3 bases between the germline ends. This CDR3 region has 13 residues. CDR3: CASSQVVNTEAFF. The CDR3 DNA reads as TGCGCCAGCAGCCAAGTCGTGAACACTGAAGCTTTCTTT.

This clone was observed a single time. The gene calls are TRBV7-8 and TRBJ1-5; D call uncertain. Germline V gene lookup returns CDR1 SGHVS and CDR2 FQNEAQ. This CDR3 spans 15 amino acids. The ends were cut back, 3 bases at V and 3 bases at J, with 12 bases in the middle. The CDR3 here is CASSFGRQTNQPQHF. CDR3 bases: TGTGCCAGCAGCTTTGGCAGGCAGACCAATCAGCCCCAGCATTTT.

The chain links TRBV6-6 to TRBJ2-1, with 9 bases that match TRBD1. J was trimmed by 8 bases and V by 6 bases; bases with no gene match: 5. This CDR3 comprises 13 residues. The germline V gene encodes CDR1 MNHNY and CDR2 SVGAGI (reference sequence). The CDR3 DNA reads TGTGCCAGCAGCCGCGGACAGGGGCATGAGCAGTTCTTC. Protein sequence: CASSRGQGHEQFF.

CDR3 in amino acids: CASSADYNNEQFF. As DNA, the CDR3 is TGTGCCAGCAGTGCCGACTACAACAATGAGCAGTTCTTC. V is TRBV12-3 or TRBV12-4 and J is TRBJ2-1; a weak D match, TRBD2 (5 bases). Trimming took 5 bases from V and 5 from J, leaving 10 bases between them. CDR3 length: 13 amino acids.

The chain carries TRBV7-8 and TRBJ1-3, with 9 bases fitting TRBD1. The ends lost 4 bases at V and 4 bases at J; junction bases unmatched: 8. There are 16 residues in the CDR3. CDR1 and CDR2 (germline): SGHVS, FQNEAQ. CDR3 residues: CASSSNRGLRGNTIYF. Written as DNA, the CDR3 is TGTGCCAGCAGCTCCAACAGGGGGCTGAGGGGAAACACCATATATTTT.

The V and J genes are TRBV28 and TRBJ1-5; 7 positions agree with TRBD1. From germline, CDR1 is MDHEN and CDR2 SYDVKM. This CDR3 region has 16 residues. V gave up 4 bases and J gave up 6 bases; unmatched junction bases: 12. The CDR3 loop reads CASSSFRDRPGQPQHF. For the CDR3, the DNA is TGTGCCAGCAGTTCCTTCCGGGACAGACCTGGTCAGCCCCAGCATTTT.

The rearrangement joins TRBV5-1 to TRBJ2-2, with D maybe TRBD1 (5 bases). The CDR3 has 15 residues. Germline CDR1 SGHRS, CDR2 YFSETQ. Trimming took 1 base from V and 8 from J, leaving 15 bases between them. CDR3 sequence: CASSLSQAGRGELFF. DNA of the CDR3: TGCGCCAGCAGCTTGAGTCAGGCAGGGCGAGGGGAGCTGTTTTTT.

CDR3 region: CASRVNSISGELFF. The CDR3 DNA is TGTGCCAGCAGAGTAAACAGCATTTCCGGGGAGCTGTTTTTT. This chain joins TRBV7-3 and TRBJ2-2, with D unclear. Trimming left V 6 bases short and J 6 bases short, with 14 bases between. CDR1 and CDR2 from the germline V gene are SGHTA and FQGTGA. The length of the CDR3 is 14 residues.

This clone has only a few counts. This chain connects TRBV7-3 to TRBJ2-2; maybe TRBD1 (6 bases). The CDR3 totals 14 residues. Germline values: CDR1 SGHTA, CDR2 FQGTGA. V lost 4 bases and J 0 bases, leaving 6 bases between the germline ends. CDR3 loop: CASSWTANTGELFF. CDR3 in DNA: TGTGCCAGCAGCTGGACAGCGAACACCGGGGAGCTGTTTTTT.

The V and J genes are TRBV30 and TRBJ2-1, with a weak D call TRBD1 (5 bases). Germline V gene data show CDR1 as GTSNPN and CDR2 as SVGIG (reference sequence). There are 15 residues in the CDR3. Trimming stripped 2 bases from V and 6 bases from J, with 17 bases between. The CDR3 region is CAWSPGGRVTNEQFF. CDR3 in DNA: TGTGCCTGGAGTCCCGGTGGCAGGGTGACCAATGAGCAGTTCTTC.

The gene calls are TRBV4-1 and TRBJ1-4; D ambiguous. The CDR3 loop spans 15 amino acids. The germline V gene has CDR1 MGHRA and CDR2 YSYEKL. Trimming took 2 bases from V and 2 from J, leaving 9 bases between them. In DNA, the CDR3 is TGCGCCAGCAGCCAAATTACGGGGACTAATGAAAAACTGTTTTTT. This translates into CASSQITGTNEKLFF.

This clone was found a few times. V gene TRBV7-6 combines with J gene TRBJ1-1, with a tentative D call TRBD1 (5 bases). The V end was cut by 2 bases, the J end by 4 bases, with 14 bases between. Germline-derived CDR1 and CDR2 are SGHVS and FNYEAQ. The CDR3 is made up of 15 amino acids. The CDR3, as DNA: TGTGCCAGCAGCTTAAAGAAAGGCAGGGCCACTGAAGCTTTCTTT. It encodes CASSLKKGRATEAFF.

The chain joins TRBV7-8 to TRBJ2-5; 8 positions agree with TRBD1. This CDR3 has 15 residues. V lost 8 bases to trimming and J lost 4 bases; unmatched junction nucleotides: 12. The germline gives CDR1 SGHVS, CDR2 FQNEAQ. Here the CDR3 reads CASSVTAGQGETQYF. The CDR3 region has the DNA TGTGCCAGCTCCGTAACTGCCGGACAGGGAGAGACCCAGTACTTC. The full variable domain, in which reference TRBV7-8 and TRBJ2-5 provide the parts outside the CDR3, is GAGVSQSPRYKVAKRGQDVALRCDPISGHVSLFWYQQALGQGPEFLTYFQNEAQLDKSGLPSDRFFAERPEGSVSTLKIQRTQQEDSAVYLCASSVTAGQGETQYFGPGTRLLVL.